One and the same sample provided the 25 T cell receptor beta chains below, sequenced in a study of blood T cells in healthy people across ages (dated by TCRdb to about 2015). Library preparation was by 5' RACE. The sequencing machine was an Illumina HiSeq 2500. A second PCR of about 6 to 12 cycles was run with a J-beta primer mix and a sample-barcoded 5' primer. TCRdb reran the public reads through fastp at Q25 and MiXCR, keeping productive beta chains. Merged by CDR3 protein, the rows form single entries marked with the most common genes and DNA. The sample profile shows hundreds of thousands of distinct CDR3 sequences; roughly 50% of them were found once. The ten largest clonotypes hold around a quarter of the sample. The sample comprised blood. The receptors here all came from a man in his forties or fifties in good health.

This clonotype turned up a few times. The genes are TRBV27 and TRBJ1-2; D might be TRBD1 (5 bases). V shed 8 bases and J shed 6 bases, with 16 bases lying between them. This CDR3 comprises 13 residues. Per germline, CDR1 MNHEY and CDR2 SMNVEV (reference sequence). CDR3 in amino acids: CASRRGTFDGYTF. The CDR3 bases are TGTGCCAGCCGTAGGGGCACGTTCGATGGCTACACCTTC.

The V and J genes are TRBV20-1 and TRBJ2-5; 16 bases map to TRBD2. The CDR3 totals 17 residues. Germline values: CDR1 DFQATT, CDR2 SNEGSKA (reference sequence). After removal of 6 bases from V and 11 bases from J, the junction contained 18 bases not matched to a gene. CDR3 protein: CSALGTSGRATSGEQYF. CDR3 coding DNA: TGCAGTGCCCTAGGGACTAGCGGGAGGGCAACGTCGGGAGAGCAGTACTTC.

J is TRBJ2-1 and V is TRBV12-5, with D possibly matching TRBD1 (6 bases). The CDR3 runs to 14 residues. Germline CDR1 reads LGHNT; CDR2 reads FRNRAP. Trimming left V 6 bases short and J 4 bases short, with 13 bases between. CDR3 region: CASGDSYQYNEQFF. CDR3 DNA sequence: TGTGCTAGTGGGGACAGTTATCAATACAATGAGCAGTTCTTC. Supplemented by reference TRBV12-5 and TRBJ2-1, the full variable domain reads DARVTQTPRHKVTEMGQEVTMRCQPILGHNTVFWYRQTMMQGLELLAYFRNRAPLDDSGMPKDRFSAEMPDATLATLKIQPSEPRDSAVYFCASGDSYQYNEQFFGPGTRLTVL.

The chain has TRBV13 and TRBJ2-3, with a possible D match to TRBD1 (5 bases). The CDR3 is 18 residues long. The V end was cut by 5 bases, the J end by 0 bases, with 21 bases between. Germline assignment: CDR1 PRHDT and CDR2 FYEKMQ (reference sequence). The DNA for the CDR3 is TGTGCCAGCAGCCCTTTATTTCAGGGTCACCTCAGCACAGATACGCAGTATTTT. Translation gives CASSPLFQGHLSTDTQYF.

This clonotype was seen only a few times. Relative to the germline gene, one junction end is altered; a read error may explain this. This sequence joins TRBV4-2 and TRBJ1-5, with D maybe TRBD1 (5 bases). The CDR3 is 13 residues long. Germline V gene lookup returns CDR1 LGHNA and CDR2 YNFKEQ. CDR3 region: CASSQDSDQPQHF. The CDR3 coding sequence is TGTGCCAGCAGTCAAGACAGTGATCAGCCCCAGCATTTT.

The chain recombines TRBV4-2 with TRBJ2-7; D is perhaps TRBD2 (6 bases). V was trimmed by 5 bases and J by 7 bases, leaving 21 bases between them. Germline CDR1 LGHNA, CDR2 YNFKEQ. The CDR3 loop spans 15 amino acids. CDR3 sequence (DNA): TGTGCCAGCAGCATCAAAGGTAGCGGACACAATGAGCAGTACTTC. This codes for CASSIKGSGHNEQYF.

The chain couples TRBV28 to TRBJ2-7, with unresolved D. From germline, CDR1 is MDHEN and CDR2 SYDVKM. CDR3 length: 14 amino acids. V dropped 7 bases and J dropped 0 bases, with 13 bases sitting between them. CDR3 coding DNA: TGTGCCAGCACCACCCATCAGAGCTCCTACGAGCAGTACTTC. It specifies CASTTHQSSYEQYF.

The chain employs TRBV29-1 and TRBJ2-3; perhaps TRBD1 as D (5 bases). V was pared by 3 bases and J by 4 bases, with 23 bases between. This CDR3 has 17 residues. Per germline, CDR1 SQVTM and CDR2 ANQGSEA. CDR3 in amino acids: CSVDYGAGRGLADTQYF. DNA of the CDR3: TGCAGCGTTGATTACGGTGCAGGAAGGGGTCTCGCAGATACGCAGTATTTT.

This chain connects TRBV18 to TRBJ2-1, with 7 bases lining up with TRBD1. The length of the CDR3 is 17 residues. After removal of 5 bases from V and 9 bases from J, the junction contained 19 bases not matched to a gene. Germline CDR1 is KGHSH and CDR2 is LQKENI. The CDR3 here is CASSTGVLHTSSGEQFF. DNA for the CDR3: TGTGCCAGCTCAACAGGGGTATTGCATACGTCTTCTGGTGAGCAGTTCTTC.

The gene calls are TRBV5-1 and TRBJ2-1, with D maybe TRBD1 (12 bases). This CDR3 has 18 amino acids. V lost 1 base, J lost 7 bases, and 24 bases lay in between. Per germline, CDR1 SGHRS and CDR2 YFSETQ. Here the CDR3 DNA reads TGCGCCAGCAGCTTGAGGGACAGGGGGCGACTAGCGGGGAATGAGCAGTTCTTC. This gives the protein CASSLRDRGRLAGNEQFF.

The V and J genes are TRBV6-5 and TRBJ2-5; TRBD2 is a possible D gene (6 bases). TRBJ2-7 explains the end of the DNA better; the J call may be wrong. CDR1 and CDR2 (germline): MNHEY, SVGAGI. The CDR3 loop spans 16 amino acids. This chain's CDR3 is CASSRPSGTFPYEQYF. The CDR3 DNA sequence: TGTGCCAGCAGTCGACCATCAGGGACTTTCCCCTACGAGCAGTACTTC.

V usage is TRBV10-3 and J usage is TRBJ2-7; D might be TRBD2 (7 bases). Germline CDR1 is ENHRY and CDR2 is SYGVKD. Trimming removed 11 bases at V and 2 bases at J, with 16 bases between. This CDR3 contains 13 residues. The CDR3 loop is CAAGAGTTYEQYF. The CDR3 nucleotides read TGTGCCGCAGGAGCGGGGACAACCTACGAGCAGTACTTC.

This clonotype was detected only a few times. In DNA form, the CDR3 reads TGTGCCAGCAGTCTCCGAACAGGGCCCAATGAAAAACTGTTTTTT. Translated, it gives CASSLRTGPNEKLFF. The chain joins TRBV12-3 or TRBV12-4 to TRBJ1-4; D possibly corresponds to TRBD1 (6 bases). Trimming pared 5 bases from V and 5 bases from J, leaving 15 bases between. The CDR3 consists of 15 residues.

The chain couples TRBV27 to TRBJ1-6; 7 bases fit TRBD1. CDR3 length: 15 amino acids. Germline V gene data show CDR1 as MNHEY and CDR2 as SMNVEV (reference sequence). Trimming at V came to 2 bases and at J to 5 bases, leaving 3 bases not matched to a gene. The CDR3 DNA follows: TGTGCCAGCAGTTTAGAAGGGACAGATAATTCACCCCTCCACTTT. This encodes CASSLEGTDNSPLHF.

The genes are TRBV6-2 or TRBV6-3 and TRBJ2-1; 9 bases line up with TRBD1. The trim removed 2 bases at V and 6 bases at J, leaving 8 bases unmatched. The germline CDR1 and CDR2 sequences are MNHEY and SVGEGT. This CDR3 spans 16 amino acids. CDR3 sequence: CASSYGSGTGLNEQFF. In nucleotides, the CDR3 is TGTGCCAGCAGTTACGGTTCCGGGACAGGGCTCAATGAGCAGTTCTTC.

This clonotype was seen a handful of times. This chain links TRBV5-1 with TRBJ2-7; 11 bases agree with TRBD2. Germline V gene sequence: CDR1 SGHRS, CDR2 YFSETQ. The CDR3 is 15 residues long. V shed 6 bases and J 0 bases; nucleotides not matched to a gene: 5. CDR3 loop: CASTLGLADSYEQYF. CDR3 nucleotides: TGCGCCAGCACCCTGGGACTAGCGGACTCCTACGAGCAGTACTTC.

The chain carries TRBV27 and TRBJ2-1; TRBD2 aligns across 11 bases. The germline CDR1 and CDR2 sequences are MNHEY and SMNVEV (reference sequence). Trimming at V came to 2 bases and at J to 7 bases, leaving 10 bases not matched to a gene. The CDR3 is 17 amino acids. The CDR3: CASSLTPGTSGKNEQFF. The CDR3 nucleotides read TGTGCCAGCAGTTTAACCCCCGGGACTAGCGGAAAAAATGAGCAGTTCTTC.

The chain combines TRBV7-2 with TRBJ2-7; no definite D call. The germline CDR1 and CDR2 sequences are SGHTA and FQGNSA. Deletions cut 5 bases from V and 2 bases from J, with 13 bases between. This CDR3 comprises 14 residues. In nucleotides, the CDR3 is TGTGCCAGCAGCCCGGCGGACCGTACCTACGAGCAGTACTTC. The encoded protein is CASSPADRTYEQYF.

This clonotype turned up a few times. This chain links TRBV20-1 with TRBJ1-1; tentative D call: TRBD1 (5 bases). The V and J ends lost 0 bases and 0 bases respectively, with 17 bases between them. This CDR3 region has 17 residues. CDR1 DFQATT and CDR2 SNEGSKA come from the germline V gene (reference sequence). The DNA of the CDR3 is TGCAGTGCTAGAGATCCAGGGACGGATATTATGAACACTGAAGCTTTCTTT. Its translation is CSARDPGTDIMNTEAFF.

The chain carries TRBV5-1 and TRBJ2-2, with TRBD2 matching 8 bases. J was trimmed by 5 bases and V by 2 bases; bases with no gene match: 11. CDR1 is SGHRS, CDR2 YFSETQ, per germline. The CDR3 sequence is 17 residues long. Here the CDR3 reads CASSLWGVAGGTGELFF. In nucleotides, the CDR3 is TGCGCCAGCAGCTTATGGGGCGTGGCGGGAGGAACCGGGGAGCTGTTTTTT.

The chain joins TRBV9 to TRBJ2-1; unclear D gene. V lost 1 base and J 11 bases, leaving 13 bases between the germline ends. Germline V gene sequence: CDR1 SGDLS, CDR2 YYNGEE. This CDR3 has 13 residues. The CDR3 sequence: CASSVTGGSQQFF. CDR3 nucleotide sequence: TGTGCCAGCAGCGTAACCGGCGGCTCGCAGCAGTTCTTC.

This clonotype was seen only a few times. The chain uses TRBV12-3 or TRBV12-4 and TRBJ2-3, with TRBD2 matching over 10 bases. The CDR3 extends over 16 amino acids. The junction had 8 bases not matched to a gene; V was cut back by 6 bases and J by 2 bases. CDR3 nucleotides: TGTGCCAGCAGCAAGACTACTAGCGGGGTCACAGATACGCAGTATTTT. It translates to CASSKTTSGVTDTQYF.

In this sample, this clonotype turned up a few times. The gene calls are TRBV7-2 and TRBJ1-4, with D perhaps matching TRBD1 (5 bases). Germline V CDR1 and CDR2: SGHTA, FQGNSA. The CDR3 consists of 16 residues. V was clipped by 0 bases and J by 2 bases, with 10 bases between them. The CDR3 sequence: CASSLALAGTNEKLFF. The CDR3 DNA is TGTGCCAGCAGCTTAGCGCTCGCAGGGACTAATGAAAAACTGTTTTTT. Looking up the rest from reference TRBV7-2 and TRBJ1-4 gives the full variable domain: GAGVSQSPSNKVTEKGKDVELRCDPISGHTALYWYRQSLGQGLEFLIYFQGNSAPDKSGLPSDRFSAERTGGSVSTLTIQRTQQEDSAVYLCASSLALAGTNEKLFFGSGTQLSVL.

V usage is TRBV20-1 and J usage is TRBJ1-6, with 8 bases fitting TRBD1. CDR3 length equals 14 residues. Germline V lookup: CDR1 DFQATT, CDR2 SNEGSKA (reference sequence). The V gene end was trimmed by 3 bases and the J gene end by 9 bases; junction bases not matched to a gene: 7. The CDR3 loop is CSASPRGRGSPLHF. The CDR3 region has the DNA TGCAGTGCTAGCCCCAGGGGGCGCGGTTCACCCCTCCACTTT.

The rearrangement joins TRBV3-1 to TRBJ2-5; 14 bases map to TRBD2. The J call is in doubt because the DNA end fits TRBJ2-7 better. CDR1 and CDR2 from the germline V gene are LGHDT and YNNKEL (reference sequence). This CDR3 has 15 residues. The CDR3 DNA is TGTGCCAGCAGATACGGGACTAGCGGGAGAGGCGAGCAGTACTTC. It yields the protein CASRYGTSGRGEQYF.